This TCR beta chain stems from a study of naive and memory T cell subsets. An oligonucleotide containing a UMI was ligated to the 3' end of TCR cDNA. The SP2 primer and nested alpha and beta constant region primers amplified ligated cDNA in four rounds. TCRdb reprocessed the 5' RACE reads with MiXCR, giving one entry per CDR3 protein. The data show tens of thousands of distinct CDR3 sequences, about 7.1% seen once. In its sample, this clonotype was seen many times. From germline, CDR1 is SGHRS and CDR2 YFSETQ. The CDR3 consists of 13 residues. Trimming took 0 bases from V and 4 from J, leaving 8 bases between them.

This clonotype was obtained from a female donor in good health. This rearrangement joins TRBV5-1 to TRBJ2-7; no clear D. CDR3 in amino acids: CASSLDSRYEQYF. The CDR3 bases are TGCGCCAGCAGCTTGGACAGTCGGTACGAGCAGTACTTC.